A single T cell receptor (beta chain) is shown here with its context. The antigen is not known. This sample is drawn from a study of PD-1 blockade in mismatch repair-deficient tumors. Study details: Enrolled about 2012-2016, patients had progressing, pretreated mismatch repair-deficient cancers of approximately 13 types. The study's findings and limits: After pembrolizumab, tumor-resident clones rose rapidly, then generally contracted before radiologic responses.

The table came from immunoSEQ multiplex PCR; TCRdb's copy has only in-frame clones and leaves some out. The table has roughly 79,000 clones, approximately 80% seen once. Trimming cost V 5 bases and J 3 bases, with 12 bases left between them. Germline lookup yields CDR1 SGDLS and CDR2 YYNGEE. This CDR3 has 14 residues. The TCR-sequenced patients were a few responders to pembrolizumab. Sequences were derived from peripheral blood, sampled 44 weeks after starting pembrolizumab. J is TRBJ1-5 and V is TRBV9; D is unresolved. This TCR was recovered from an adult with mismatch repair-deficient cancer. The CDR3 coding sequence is TGTGCCAGCAGTGGGATGGGGTCCAATCAGCCCCAGCATTTT. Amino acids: CASSGMGSNQPQHF. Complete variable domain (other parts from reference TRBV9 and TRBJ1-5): DSGVTQTPKHLITATGQRVTLRCSPRSGDLSVYWYQQSLDQGLQFLIQYYNGEERAKGNILERFSAQQFPDLHSELNLSSLELGDSALYFCASSGMGSNQPQHFGDGTRLSIL.